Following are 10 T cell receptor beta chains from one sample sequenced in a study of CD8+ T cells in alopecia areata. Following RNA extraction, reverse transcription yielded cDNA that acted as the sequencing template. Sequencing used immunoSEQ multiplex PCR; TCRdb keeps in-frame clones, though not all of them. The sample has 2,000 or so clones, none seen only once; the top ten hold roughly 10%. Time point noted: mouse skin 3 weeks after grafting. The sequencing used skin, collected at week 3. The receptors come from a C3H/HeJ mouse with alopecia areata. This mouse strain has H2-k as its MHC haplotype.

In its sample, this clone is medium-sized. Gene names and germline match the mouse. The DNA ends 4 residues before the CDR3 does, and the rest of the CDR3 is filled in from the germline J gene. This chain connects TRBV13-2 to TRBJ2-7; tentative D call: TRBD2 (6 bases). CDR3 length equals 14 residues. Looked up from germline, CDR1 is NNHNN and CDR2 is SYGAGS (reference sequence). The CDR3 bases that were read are TGTGCCAGCGGTCCCGGGACTTTTCAATAT. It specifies CASGPGTFQY. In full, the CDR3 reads CASGPGTFQYEQYF.

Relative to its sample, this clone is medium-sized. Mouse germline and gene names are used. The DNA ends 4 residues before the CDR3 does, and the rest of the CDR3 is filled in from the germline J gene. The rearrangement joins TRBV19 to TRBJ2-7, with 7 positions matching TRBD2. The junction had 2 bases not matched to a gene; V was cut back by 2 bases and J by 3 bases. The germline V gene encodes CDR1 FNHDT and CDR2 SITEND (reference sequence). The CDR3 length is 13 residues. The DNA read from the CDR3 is TGTGCCAGCAGTATCCGGGGGGGCTAT. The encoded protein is CASSIRGGY. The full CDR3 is CASSIRGGYEQYF.

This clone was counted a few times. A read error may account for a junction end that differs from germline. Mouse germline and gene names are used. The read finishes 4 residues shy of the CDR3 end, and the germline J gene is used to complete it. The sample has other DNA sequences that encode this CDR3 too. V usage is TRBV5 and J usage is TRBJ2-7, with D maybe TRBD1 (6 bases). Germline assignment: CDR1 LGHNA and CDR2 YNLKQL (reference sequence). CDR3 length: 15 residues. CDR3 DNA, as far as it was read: TGTGCCAGCAGTCAAGAAGGACAGAGCTCCTAT. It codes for CASSQEGQSSY. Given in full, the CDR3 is CASSQEGQSSYEQYF.

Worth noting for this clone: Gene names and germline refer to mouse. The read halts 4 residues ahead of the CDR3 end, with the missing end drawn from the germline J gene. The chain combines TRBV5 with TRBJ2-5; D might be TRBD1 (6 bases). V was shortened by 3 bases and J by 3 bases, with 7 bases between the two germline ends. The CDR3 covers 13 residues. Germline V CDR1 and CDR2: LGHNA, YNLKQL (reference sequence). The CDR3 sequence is CASSHRGQDTQYF. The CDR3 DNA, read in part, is TGTGCCAGCAGCCACAGGGGACAAGAC.

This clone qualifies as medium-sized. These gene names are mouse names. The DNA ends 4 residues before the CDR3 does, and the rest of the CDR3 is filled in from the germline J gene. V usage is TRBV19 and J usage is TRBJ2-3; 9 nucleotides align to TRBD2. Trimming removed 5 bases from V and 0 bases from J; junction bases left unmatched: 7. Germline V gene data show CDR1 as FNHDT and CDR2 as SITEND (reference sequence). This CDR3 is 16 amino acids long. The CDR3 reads CASSRDWAPSAETLYF. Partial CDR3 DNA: TGTGCCAGCAGCCGGGACTGGGCCCCTAGTGCAGAA.

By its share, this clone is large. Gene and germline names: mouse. The DNA read from the CDR3 is TGTGCCAGCAGGTTACCGGGACAGGGGGCGCCGGAGTTTAGTGCAGAA. Translation gives CASRLPGQGAPEFSAE. The entire CDR3 protein reads CASRLPGQGAPEFSAETLYF. The V gene is TRBV19, the J gene TRBJ2-3; TRBD1 matches at 12 bases. The read terminates 4 residues ahead of where the CDR3 ends, so the germline J gene completes it. This CDR3 is built from 20 residues. CDR1 is FNHDT and CDR2 is SITEND in the germline V gene (reference sequence). J was trimmed by 0 bases and V by 5 bases; bases with no gene match: 16.

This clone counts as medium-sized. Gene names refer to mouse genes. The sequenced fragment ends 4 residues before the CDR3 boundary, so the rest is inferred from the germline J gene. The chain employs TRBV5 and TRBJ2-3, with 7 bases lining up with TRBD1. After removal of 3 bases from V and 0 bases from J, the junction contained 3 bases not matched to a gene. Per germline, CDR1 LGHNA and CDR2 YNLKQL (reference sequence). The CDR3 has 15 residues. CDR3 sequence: CASSHGTASAETLYF. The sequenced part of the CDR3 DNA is TGTGCCAGCAGCCACGGGACAGCTAGTGCAGAA.

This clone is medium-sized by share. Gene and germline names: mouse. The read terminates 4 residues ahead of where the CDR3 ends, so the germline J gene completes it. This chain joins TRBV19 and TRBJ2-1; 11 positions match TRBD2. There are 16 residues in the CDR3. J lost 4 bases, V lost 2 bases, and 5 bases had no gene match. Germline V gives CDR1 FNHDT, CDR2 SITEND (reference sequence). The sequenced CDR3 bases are TGTGCCAGCAGTATCCTGGGACTGGGGGAATATGCT. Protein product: CASSILGLGEYA. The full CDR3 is CASSILGLGEYAEQFF.

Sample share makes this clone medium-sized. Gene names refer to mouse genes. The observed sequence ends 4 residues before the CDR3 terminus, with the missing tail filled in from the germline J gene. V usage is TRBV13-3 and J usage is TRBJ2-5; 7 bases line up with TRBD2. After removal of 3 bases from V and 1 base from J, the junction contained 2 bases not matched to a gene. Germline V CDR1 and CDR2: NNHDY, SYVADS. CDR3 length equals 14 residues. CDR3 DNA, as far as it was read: TGTGCCAGCAGTGTATGGGGGGACCAAGAC. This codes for CASSVWGDQD. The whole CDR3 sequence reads CASSVWGDQDTQYF. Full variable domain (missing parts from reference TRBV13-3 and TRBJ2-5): EAAVTQSPRSKVAVTGGKVTLSCHQTNNHDYMYWYRQDTGHGLRLIHYSYVADSTEKGDIPDGYKASRPSQENFSLILELASLSQTAVYFCASSVWGDQDTQYFGPGTRLLVL.

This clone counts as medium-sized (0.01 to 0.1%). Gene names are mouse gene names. The DNA read from the CDR3 is TGTGCCAGCAGGCCGGGACTGGGGGGGCCTGCAGAA. This gives the protein CASRPGLGGPAE. The entire CDR3 sequence reads CASRPGLGGPAETLYF. The genes are TRBV19 and TRBJ2-3; 14 bases are a match to TRBD2. Read coverage stops 4 residues before the CDR3 terminus; the germline J gene supplies the remainder. The CDR3 spans 16 residues. After removal of 5 bases from V and 2 bases from J, the junction contained 4 bases not matched to a gene. Germline loops: CDR1 FNHDT, CDR2 SITEND (reference sequence).